Given below is one T cell receptor (beta chain) in context. The CDR3 runs to 13 residues. V lost 4 bases and J lost 3, with 9 bases in between. Germline lookup yields CDR1 SQVTM and CDR2 ANQGSEA. The authors carried out high-throughput sequencing of TCR beta. They applied it to CD8+ and CD4+ T cells obtained from blood. Random hexamers were used to reverse transcribe an amount of roughly 0.5 to 1 ug RNA. TCRdb analysed the immunoSEQ multiplex PCR reads with MiXCR anew, one entry per CDR3 protein. The repertoire holds approximately 230,000 distinct CDR3 sequences, approximately 92% seen once, with 0.06% to 0.08% in the top ten. This specimen comes from a study of CD8 T cells in Susac syndrome.

This TCR derives from a human donor with multiple sclerosis. The V gene is TRBV29-1, the J gene TRBJ1-4, with D perhaps TRBD1 (6 bases). Material for sequencing was CD4+ T cells from PBMCs. CDR3 sequence (DNA): TGCAGCGTTGCACAGGGCCCTAATGAAAAACTGTTTTTT. It yields the protein CSVAQGPNEKLFF.